The 7 T cell receptor beta chains reported below all come from one sample, sequenced in a study of T cell responses to AZD1222 COVID-19 vaccine. Measured with immunoSEQ multiplex PCR; TCRdb has only the in-frame clones, and not every one. The table has under 150,000 clones, 75% to 90% seen once. Here the sequenced sample was peripheral blood, taken on day 0 of AZD1222 vaccination. The receptors were gathered from an adult in good health.

The chain employs TRBV6-5 and TRBJ1-5; 9 bases are shared with TRBD1. Germline lookup yields CDR1 MNHEY and CDR2 SVGAGI. There are 13 residues in the CDR3. V lost 7 bases and J lost 7; bases outside the gene matches: 5. The CDR3 protein is CASIPDRGQPQHF. The CDR3 region has the DNA TGTGCCAGCATCCCGGACAGGGGACAGCCCCAGCATTTT.

The rearrangement links TRBV14 to TRBJ2-7; D might be TRBD1 (6 bases). The V gene's germline CDR1 is SGHDN and CDR2 FVKESK. Between the trimmed V and J ends, which lost 4 bases and 5 bases, there was a span of 18 bases. The CDR3 runs to 15 residues. The CDR3 sequence: CASSLTHTGNHEQYF. In DNA form, the CDR3 reads TGTGCCAGCAGCCTGACTCACACAGGGAACCACGAGCAGTACTTC.

The CDR3 nucleotides read TGTGCCAGCAGTTACTCGAGGCGGGGGCGCAACTATGGCTACACCTTC. Translating it yields CASSYSRRGRNYGYTF. V gene TRBV6-5 combines with J gene TRBJ1-2; D might be TRBD1 (6 bases). CDR1 is MNHEY, CDR2 SVGAGI, per germline. Between the trimmed V and J ends, which lost 0 bases and 2 bases, there was a span of 13 bases. The CDR3 spans 16 residues.

This chain connects TRBV29-1 to TRBJ1-3; D unclear. V shed 8 bases and J shed 0 bases, with 11 bases lying between them. The CDR3 contains 13 residues. CDR1 is SQVTM and CDR2 is ANQGSEA in the germline V gene. CDR3 coding DNA: TGCAGCATACAGAAACCCTCTGGAAACACCATATATTTT. This gives the protein CSIQKPSGNTIYF.

The CDR3 spells CASSLWSSGYNSYEQYF. In DNA, the CDR3 is TGTGCCAGCAGCTTGTGGTCTTCCGGGTACAATTCCTACGAGCAGTACTTC. This chain uses TRBV5-6 with TRBJ2-7; D ambiguous. CDR1 SGHDT and CDR2 YYEEEE come from the germline V gene. V was pared by 1 base and J by 1 base, with 18 bases between. This CDR3 has 17 residues.

This chain uses TRBV10-3 with TRBJ2-7, with 13 bases identical to TRBD2. V lost 7 bases to trimming and J lost 6 bases; unmatched junction nucleotides: 21. The CDR3 contains 19 residues. Germline V lookup: CDR1 ENHRY, CDR2 SYGVKD. Here the CDR3 reads CAINDALGTSGTSLSEQYF. Here the CDR3 DNA reads TGTGCCATCAACGACGCCCTAGGGACTAGCGGGACGTCGTTGTCCGAGCAGTACTTC.

The chain has TRBV15 and TRBJ1-2, with D possibly being TRBD1 (6 bases). Germline lookup yields CDR1 LNHNV and CDR2 YYDKDF (reference sequence). This CDR3 contains 17 residues. The V and J ends lost 4 bases and 0 bases respectively, with 18 bases between them. CDR3 sequence: CATSKVGGLLPNYGYTF. The CDR3 coding sequence is TGTGCCACCAGCAAAGTCGGGGGCCTACTTCCTAACTATGGCTACACCTTC.